This T cell receptor (beta chain) came from a study of identical twins. In regard to this clonotype: Its specificity is not known.

TCRdb ran MiXCR on the 5' RACE reads and lists one entry per CDR3 protein. The sample has about 900,000 distinct CDR3 sequences; more than 9% are singletons. Donors uniformly comprised healthy Caucasians. Points from the study as a whole: Within cord blood, abundant beta clonotypes carried fewer insertions, but memory repertoires showed no such trend.

CDR1 and CDR2 (germline): MGHDK, SYGVNS. The CDR3 is made up of 18 amino acids. V lost 8 bases, J lost 0 bases, and 14 bases stayed unmatched. This sample was shared with a second study, whose subject was yellow fever vaccine responses in identical twins.

Material: PBMCs. The clonotype comes from a woman between 18 and 30 years old in good health. The rearrangement uses TRBV25-1 and TRBJ1-4; 8 bases are a match to TRBD1. The CDR3 spells CASSAGRQGWSTNEKLFF. The CDR3 nucleotides are TGTGCCAGCTCCGCTGGCCGACAGGGGTGGTCAACTAATGAAAAACTGTTTTTT. The full variable domain, in which reference TRBV25-1 and TRBJ1-4 provide the parts outside the CDR3, is EADIYQTPRYLVIGTGKKITLECSQTMGHDKMYWYQQDPGMELHLIHYSYGVNSTEKGDLSSESTVSRIRTEHFPLTLESARPSHTSQYLCASSAGRQGWSTNEKLFFGSGTQLSVL.